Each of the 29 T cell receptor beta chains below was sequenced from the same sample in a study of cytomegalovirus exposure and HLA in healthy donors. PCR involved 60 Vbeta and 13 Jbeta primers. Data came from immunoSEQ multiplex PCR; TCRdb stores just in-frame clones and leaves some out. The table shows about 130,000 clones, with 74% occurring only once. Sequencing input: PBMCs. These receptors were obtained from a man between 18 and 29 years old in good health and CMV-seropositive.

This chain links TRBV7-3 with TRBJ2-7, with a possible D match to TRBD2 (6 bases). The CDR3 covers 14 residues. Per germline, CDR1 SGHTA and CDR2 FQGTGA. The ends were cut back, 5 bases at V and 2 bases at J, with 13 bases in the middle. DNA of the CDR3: TGTGCCAGCAGCCCGGGCGGGGCTACCTACGAGCAGTACTTC. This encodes CASSPGGATYEQYF.

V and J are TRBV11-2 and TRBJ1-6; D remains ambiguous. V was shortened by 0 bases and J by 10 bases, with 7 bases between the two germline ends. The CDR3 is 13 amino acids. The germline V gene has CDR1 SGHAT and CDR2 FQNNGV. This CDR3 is CASSLDRGSPLHF. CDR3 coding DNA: TGTGCCAGCAGCTTAGATCGGGGATCACCCCTCCACTTT. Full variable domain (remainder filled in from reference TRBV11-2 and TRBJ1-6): EAGVAQSPRYKIIEKRQSVAFWCNPISGHATLYWYQQILGQGPKLLIQFQNNGVVDDSQLPKDRFSAERLKGVDSTLKIQPAKLEDSAVYLCASSLDRGSPLHFGNGTRLTVT.

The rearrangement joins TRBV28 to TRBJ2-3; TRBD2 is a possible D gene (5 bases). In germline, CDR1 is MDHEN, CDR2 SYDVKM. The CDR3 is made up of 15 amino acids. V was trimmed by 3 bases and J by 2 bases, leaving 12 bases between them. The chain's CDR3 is CASSLGGLNTDTQYF. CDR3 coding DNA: TGTGCCAGCAGTTTGGGCGGGCTCAACACAGATACGCAGTATTTT.

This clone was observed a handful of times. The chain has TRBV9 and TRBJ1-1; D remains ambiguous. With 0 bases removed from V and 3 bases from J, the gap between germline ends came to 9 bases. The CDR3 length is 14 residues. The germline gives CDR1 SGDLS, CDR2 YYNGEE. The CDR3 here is CASSVAGLDTEAFF. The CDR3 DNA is TGTGCCAGCAGCGTAGCGGGTTTGGACACTGAAGCTTTCTTT.

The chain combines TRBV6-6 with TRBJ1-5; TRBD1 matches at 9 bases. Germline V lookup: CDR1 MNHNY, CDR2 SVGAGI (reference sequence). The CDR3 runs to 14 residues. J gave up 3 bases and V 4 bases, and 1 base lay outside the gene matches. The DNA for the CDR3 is TGTGCCAGCAGTTGGACAGGGGCCAATCAGCCCCAGCATTTT. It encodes CASSWTGANQPQHF.

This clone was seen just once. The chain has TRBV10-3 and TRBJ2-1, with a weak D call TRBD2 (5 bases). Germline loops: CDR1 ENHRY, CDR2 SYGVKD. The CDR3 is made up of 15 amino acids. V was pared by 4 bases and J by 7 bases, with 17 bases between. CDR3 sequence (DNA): TGTGCCATCAGTGTCATGGACCAAAGGGAGAATGAGCAGTTCTTC. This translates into CAISVMDQRENEQFF.

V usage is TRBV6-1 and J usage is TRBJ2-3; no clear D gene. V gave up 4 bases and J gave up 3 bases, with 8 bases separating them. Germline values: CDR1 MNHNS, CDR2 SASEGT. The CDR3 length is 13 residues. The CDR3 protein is CASSVLGTDTQYF. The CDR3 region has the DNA TGTGCCAGCAGTGTTCTAGGTACAGATACGCAGTATTTT.

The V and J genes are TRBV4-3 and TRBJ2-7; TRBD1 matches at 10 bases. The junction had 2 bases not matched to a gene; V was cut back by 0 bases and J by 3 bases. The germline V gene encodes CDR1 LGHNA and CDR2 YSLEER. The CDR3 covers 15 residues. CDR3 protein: CASSQDRTGGYEQYF. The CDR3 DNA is TGCGCCAGCAGCCAAGATAGGACAGGGGGCTACGAGCAGTACTTC.

CDR3 region: CATSRDKGQANEKLFF. CDR3 bases: TGTGCCACCAGCAGAGATAAGGGACAGGCGAATGAAAAACTGTTTTTT. The gene calls are TRBV15 and TRBJ1-4, with 8 bases matching TRBD1. This CDR3 spans 16 amino acids. The germline V gene has CDR1 LNHNV and CDR2 YYDKDF (reference sequence). With 0 bases clipped from V and 5 bases from J, the junction kept 5 bases outside the gene matches.

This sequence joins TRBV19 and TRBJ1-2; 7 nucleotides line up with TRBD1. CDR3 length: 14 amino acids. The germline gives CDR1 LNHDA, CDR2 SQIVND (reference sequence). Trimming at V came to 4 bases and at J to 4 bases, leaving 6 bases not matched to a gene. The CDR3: CASSKRGRGYGYTF. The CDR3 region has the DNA TGTGCCAGTAGTAAGAGGGGGCGAGGCTATGGCTACACCTTC.

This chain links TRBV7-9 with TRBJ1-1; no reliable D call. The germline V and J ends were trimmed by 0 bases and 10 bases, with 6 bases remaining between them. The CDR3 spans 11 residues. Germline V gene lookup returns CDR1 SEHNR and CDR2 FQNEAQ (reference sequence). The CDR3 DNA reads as TGTGCCAGCAGCTTAGCGGTCGGAGCTTTCTTT. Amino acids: CASSLAVGAFF.

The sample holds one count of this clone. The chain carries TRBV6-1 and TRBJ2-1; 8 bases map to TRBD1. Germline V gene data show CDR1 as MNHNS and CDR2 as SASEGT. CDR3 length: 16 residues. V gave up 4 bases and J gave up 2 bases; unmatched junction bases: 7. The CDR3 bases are TGTGCCAGCAGTGCGACACAGGGGGGAACCTACAATGAGCAGTTCTTC. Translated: CASSATQGGTYNEQFF.

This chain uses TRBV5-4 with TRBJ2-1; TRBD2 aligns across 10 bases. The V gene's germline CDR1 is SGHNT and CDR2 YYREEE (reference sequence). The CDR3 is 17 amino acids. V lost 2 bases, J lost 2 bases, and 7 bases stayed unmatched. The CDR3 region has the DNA TGTGCCAGCAGCTTCGATCAGCGGGAGGGTCCCTACAATGAGCAGTTCTTC. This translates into CASSFDQREGPYNEQFF.

The CDR3 region has the DNA TGTGCCAGCAGTGAATATGGACAGGGGGGTAACTATGGCTACACCTTC. This encodes CASSEYGQGGNYGYTF. J is TRBJ1-2 and V is TRBV25-1; 10 nucleotides agree with TRBD1. V dropped 0 bases and J dropped 1; count of bases not matched to a gene: 2. The germline V gene encodes CDR1 MGHDK and CDR2 SYGVNS. The CDR3 consists of 16 residues.

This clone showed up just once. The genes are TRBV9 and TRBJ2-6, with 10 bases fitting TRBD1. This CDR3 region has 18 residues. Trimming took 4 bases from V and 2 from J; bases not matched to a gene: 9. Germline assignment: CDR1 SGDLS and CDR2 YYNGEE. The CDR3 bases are TGTGCCAGCAGCTCCCTGACAGGGGGCTTGACTGGGGCCAACGTCCTGACTTTC. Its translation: CASSSLTGGLTGANVLTF.

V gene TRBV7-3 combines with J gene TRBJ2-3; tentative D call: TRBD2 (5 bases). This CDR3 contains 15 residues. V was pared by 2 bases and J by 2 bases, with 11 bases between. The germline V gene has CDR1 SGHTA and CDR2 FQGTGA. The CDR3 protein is CASSLFAGLTDTQYF. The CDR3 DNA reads TGTGCCAGCAGCTTATTCGCGGGCCTCACAGATACGCAGTATTTT.

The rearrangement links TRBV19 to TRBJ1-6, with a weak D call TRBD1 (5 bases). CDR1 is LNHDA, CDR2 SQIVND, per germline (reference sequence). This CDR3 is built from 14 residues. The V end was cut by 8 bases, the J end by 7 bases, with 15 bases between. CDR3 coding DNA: TGTGCCAGTTCCTACCGACAGCCAAATTCACCCCTCCACTTT. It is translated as CASSYRQPNSPLHF.

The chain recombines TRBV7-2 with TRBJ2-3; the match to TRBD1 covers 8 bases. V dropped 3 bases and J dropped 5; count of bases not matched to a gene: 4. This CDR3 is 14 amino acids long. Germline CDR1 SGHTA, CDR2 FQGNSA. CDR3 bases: TGTGCCAGCAGCTTTGTTACAGGGGGAGATACGCAGTATTTT. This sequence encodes CASSFVTGGDTQYF.

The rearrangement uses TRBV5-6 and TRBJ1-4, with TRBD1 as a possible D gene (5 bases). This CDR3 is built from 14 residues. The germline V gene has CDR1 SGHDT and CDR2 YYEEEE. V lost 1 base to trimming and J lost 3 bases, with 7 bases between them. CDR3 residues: CASSLTGANEKLFF. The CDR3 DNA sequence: TGTGCCAGCAGCTTGACAGGAGCTAATGAAAAACTGTTTTTT. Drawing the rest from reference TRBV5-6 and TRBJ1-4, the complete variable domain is DAGVTQSPTHLIKTRGQQVTLRCSPKSGHDTVSWYQQALGQGPQFIFQYYEEEERQRGNFPDRFSGHQFPNYSSELNVNALLLGDSALYLCASSLTGANEKLFFGSGTQLSVL.

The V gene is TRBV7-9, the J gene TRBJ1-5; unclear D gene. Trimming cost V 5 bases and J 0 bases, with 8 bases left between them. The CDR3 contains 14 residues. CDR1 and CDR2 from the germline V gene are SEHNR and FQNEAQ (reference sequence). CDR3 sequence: CASSLSFSNQPQHF. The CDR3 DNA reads TGTGCCAGCAGCCTATCATTTAGCAATCAGCCCCAGCATTTT.

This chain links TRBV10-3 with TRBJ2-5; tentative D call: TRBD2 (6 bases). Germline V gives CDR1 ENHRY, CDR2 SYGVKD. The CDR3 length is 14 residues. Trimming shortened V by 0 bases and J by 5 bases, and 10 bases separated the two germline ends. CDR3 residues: CAISESGGGETQYF. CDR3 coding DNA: TGTGCCATCAGTGAGTCGGGAGGTGGTGAGACCCAGTACTTC.

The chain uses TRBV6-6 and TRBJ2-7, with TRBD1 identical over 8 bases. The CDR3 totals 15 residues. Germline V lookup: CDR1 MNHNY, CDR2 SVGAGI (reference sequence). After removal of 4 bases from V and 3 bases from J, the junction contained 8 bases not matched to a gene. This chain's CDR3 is CASSSDRGFNYEQYF. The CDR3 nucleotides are TGTGCCAGCAGTTCTGACAGGGGCTTTAACTACGAGCAGTACTTC.

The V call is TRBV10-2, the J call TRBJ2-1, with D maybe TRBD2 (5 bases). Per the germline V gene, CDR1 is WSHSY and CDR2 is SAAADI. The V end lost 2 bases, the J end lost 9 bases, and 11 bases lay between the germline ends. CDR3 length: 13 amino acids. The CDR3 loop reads CASSEPPRAEQFF. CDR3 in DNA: TGCGCCAGCAGTGAGCCCCCGAGGGCTGAGCAGTTCTTC.

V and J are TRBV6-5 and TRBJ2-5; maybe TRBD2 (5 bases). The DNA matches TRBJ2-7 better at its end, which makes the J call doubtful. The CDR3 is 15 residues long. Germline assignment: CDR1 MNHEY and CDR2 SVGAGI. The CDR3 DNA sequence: TGTGCCAGCAGTTACTCAAGAGGGAGCTCCTACGAGCAGTACTTC. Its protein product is CASSYSRGSSYEQYF.

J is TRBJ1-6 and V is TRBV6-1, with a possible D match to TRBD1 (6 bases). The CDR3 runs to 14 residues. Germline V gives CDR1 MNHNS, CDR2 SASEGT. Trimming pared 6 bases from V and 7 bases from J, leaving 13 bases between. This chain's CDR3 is CASRSGGANSPLHF. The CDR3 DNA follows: TGTGCCAGCAGGTCGGGGGGCGCGAATTCACCCCTCCACTTT.

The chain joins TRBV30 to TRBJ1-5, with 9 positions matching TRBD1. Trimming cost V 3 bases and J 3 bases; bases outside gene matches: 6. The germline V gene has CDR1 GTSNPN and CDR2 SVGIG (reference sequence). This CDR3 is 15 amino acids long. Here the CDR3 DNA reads TGTGCCTGGAGACCCAGGACAGGGGACAATCAGCCCCAGCATTTT. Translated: CAWRPRTGDNQPQHF.

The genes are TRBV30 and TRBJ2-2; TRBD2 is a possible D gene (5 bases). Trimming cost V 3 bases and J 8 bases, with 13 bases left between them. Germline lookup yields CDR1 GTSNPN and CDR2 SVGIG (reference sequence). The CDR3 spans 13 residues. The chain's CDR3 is CAWSLVQRGELFF. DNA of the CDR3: TGTGCCTGGAGCCTGGTGCAGCGGGGGGAGCTGTTTTTT.

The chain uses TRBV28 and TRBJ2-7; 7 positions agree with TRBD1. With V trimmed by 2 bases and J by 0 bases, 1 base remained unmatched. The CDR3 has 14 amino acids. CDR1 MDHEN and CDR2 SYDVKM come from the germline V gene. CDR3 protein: CASSLRDSSYEQYF. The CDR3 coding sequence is TGTGCCAGCAGTTTAAGGGACAGCTCCTACGAGCAGTACTTC.

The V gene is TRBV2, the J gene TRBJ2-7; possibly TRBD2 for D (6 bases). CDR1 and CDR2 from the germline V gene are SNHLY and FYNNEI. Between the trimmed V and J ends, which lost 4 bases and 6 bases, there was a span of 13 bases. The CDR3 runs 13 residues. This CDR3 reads CASSVGREVEQYF. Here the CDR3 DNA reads TGTGCCAGCAGTGTGGGCAGGGAGGTCGAGCAGTACTTC.